Each of the 25 T cell receptor beta chains below was sequenced from the same sample in a study of blood T cell repertoires in COVID-19. The repertoire was sequenced with immunoSEQ multiplex PCR; TCRdb's copy has only in-frame clones and lacks some. The profile shows a few hundred thousand clones, around 83% of them singletons. Sequenced input: peripheral blood. The receptors shown here come from a woman between 45 and 60 years old with acute or convalescent COVID-19.

This chain's CDR3 is CASRILSRGEYGYTF. For the CDR3, the DNA is TGTGCCAGTAGAATCTTGAGCAGGGGAGAATATGGCTACACCTTC. This chain connects TRBV19 to TRBJ1-2; D may be TRBD1 (6 bases). Germline assignment: CDR1 LNHDA and CDR2 SQIVND (reference sequence). Deletions cut 6 bases from V and 5 bases from J, with 19 bases between. The CDR3 extends over 15 amino acids.

V usage is TRBV7-2 and J usage is TRBJ2-5; tentatively, D is TRBD2 (6 bases). Germline CDR1 is SGHTA and CDR2 is FQGNSA. This CDR3 comprises 15 residues. Deletions cut 5 bases from V and 7 bases from J, with 20 bases between. The CDR3 sequence: CASSLNQGSGGTQYF. The CDR3 nucleotides are TGTGCCAGCAGCCTAAACCAGGGTAGCGGCGGGACCCAGTACTTC.

This chain uses TRBV6-5 with TRBJ1-3, with a possible D match to TRBD1 (5 bases). Per the germline V gene, CDR1 is MNHEY and CDR2 is SVGAGI. Trimming stripped 6 bases from V and 3 bases from J, with 12 bases between. There are 14 residues in the CDR3. CDR3 nucleotide sequence: TGTGCCAGCAGGGGAATCAGGGTTGGAAACACCATATATTTT. The encoded protein is CASRGIRVGNTIYF.

This clone was counted a single time. The chain combines TRBV4-1 with TRBJ2-7, with TRBD1 matching 9 bases. The germline V gene encodes CDR1 MGHRA and CDR2 YSYEKL. There are 16 residues in the CDR3. V shed 6 bases and J 0 bases; nucleotides not matched to a gene: 9. As DNA, the CDR3 is TGCGCCAGCAGTAACAGGGGGCCTTTGAGCTCCTACGAGCAGTACTTC. This encodes CASSNRGPLSSYEQYF.

The genes are TRBV10-3 and TRBJ1-2; D ambiguous. CDR1 is ENHRY, CDR2 SYGVKD, per germline. V was cut by 2 bases and J by 6 bases, with 10 bases left in between. The CDR3 loop spans 13 amino acids. CDR3 DNA sequence: TGTGCCATCAGTGAGATTGGTGAGGATGGCTACACCTTC. This codes for CAISEIGEDGYTF.

The rearrangement joins TRBV7-9 to TRBJ1-2; 10 positions agree with TRBD1. This CDR3 region has 13 residues. With 3 bases clipped from V and 5 bases from J, the junction kept 0 bases outside the gene matches. Germline loops: CDR1 SEHNR, CDR2 FQNEAQ (reference sequence). CDR3 in amino acids: CASSLGQGYGYTF. The CDR3 DNA reads as TGTGCCAGCAGCTTGGGACAGGGGTATGGCTACACCTTC. Based on the CDR3 plus reference TRBV7-9 and TRBJ1-2, the full variable domain is DTGVSQNPRHKITKRGQNVTFRCDPISEHNRLYWYRQTLGQGPEFLTYFQNEAQLEKSRLLSDRFSAERPKGSFSTLEIQRTEQGDSAMYLCASSLGQGYGYTFGSGTRLTVV.

The CDR3 region is CSVERTGSFHSEKLFF. Written as DNA, the CDR3 is TGCAGCGTTGAGCGGACAGGAAGCTTCCATAGCGAAAAACTGTTTTTT. The rearrangement joins TRBV29-1 to TRBJ1-4; 7 bases line up with TRBD1. CDR3 length equals 16 residues. Germline V gene lookup returns CDR1 SQVTM and CDR2 ANQGSEA. The junction had 15 bases not matched to a gene; V was cut back by 3 bases and J by 8 bases.

V and J are TRBV3-1 (or the pseudogene TRBV3-2) and TRBJ1-1; a weak D match, TRBD1 (5 bases). This CDR3 is built from 13 residues. Germline V gene lookup returns CDR1 LGHDT and CDR2 YNNKEL (reference sequence). V lost 7 bases and J lost 4, with 13 bases in between. The DNA for the CDR3 is TGTGCCAGCACGCTGGGGGGAGTCACTGAAGCTTTCTTT. Protein sequence: CASTLGGVTEAFF.

V usage is TRBV24-1 and J usage is TRBJ1-2, with D perhaps matching TRBD1 (5 bases). The CDR3 extends over 13 amino acids. Trimming shortened V by 3 bases and J by 6 bases, and 10 bases separated the two germline ends. Germline V gene lookup returns CDR1 KGHDR and CDR2 SFDVKD. CDR3: CATSDPGLDGYTF. CDR3 sequence (DNA): TGTGCCACCAGTGATCCGGGACTAGATGGCTACACCTTC.

The V gene is TRBV30, the J gene TRBJ2-1, with D possibly matching TRBD2 (5 bases). The CDR3 has 10 amino acids. The V gene's germline CDR1 is GTSNPN and CDR2 SVGIG (reference sequence). V was clipped by 8 bases and J by 15 bases, with 17 bases between them. CDR3 protein: CAVDRLGRFF. The CDR3 region has the DNA TGTGCCGTCGACCGGCTAGGGAGGTTCTTC.

The chain links TRBV4-3 to TRBJ1-5; TRBD1 might be the D (5 bases). This CDR3 comprises 20 residues. Germline CDR1 LGHNA, CDR2 YSLEER. Deletions cut 0 bases from V and 9 bases from J, with 30 bases between. CDR3 protein: CASSQEVDRGPGSQVGPQHF. Written as DNA, the CDR3 is TGCGCCAGCAGCCAAGAAGTTGATAGAGGTCCAGGGTCACAGGTGGGGCCCCAGCATTTT.

V usage is TRBV3-1 (or the pseudogene TRBV3-2) and J usage is TRBJ2-3; 11 nucleotides agree with TRBD2. V lost 6 bases, J lost 1 base, and 0 bases stayed unmatched. The CDR3 covers 14 residues. The germline gives CDR1 LGHDT, CDR2 YNNKEL (reference sequence). The CDR3 spells CASRGLAGTDTQYF. The CDR3 nucleotides are TGTGCCAGCAGGGGACTAGCGGGCACAGATACGCAGTATTTT.

The gene calls are TRBV10-3 and TRBJ2-3; TRBD2 aligns across 12 bases. Looked up from germline, CDR1 is ENHRY and CDR2 is SYGVKD. Unmatched junction bases numbered 3, after V lost 2 bases and J lost 0 bases. The CDR3 is 17 residues long. CDR3 in amino acids: CAISEGTSGSSTDTQYF. As DNA, the CDR3 is TGTGCCATCAGTGAGGGGACTAGCGGGTCGAGCACAGATACGCAGTATTTT.

The genes are TRBV2 and TRBJ2-1; TRBD2 agrees at 8 bases. The CDR3 runs to 17 residues. The germline V gene has CDR1 SNHLY and CDR2 FYNNEI. The ends lost 5 bases at V and 4 bases at J; junction bases unmatched: 13. CDR3 sequence: CASSQTPGLGVYNEQFF. DNA of the CDR3: TGTGCCAGCAGTCAAACACCGGGACTAGGGGTTTACAATGAGCAGTTCTTC.

V is TRBV27 and J is TRBJ1-2; 9 nucleotides align to TRBD1. CDR1 and CDR2 from the germline V gene are MNHEY and SMNVEV (reference sequence). This CDR3 is built from 15 residues. Trimming removed 7 bases from V and 8 bases from J; junction bases left unmatched: 14. CDR3 in amino acids: CASTLPGTGYKGYTF. In nucleotides, the CDR3 is TGTGCCAGCACACTACCCGGGACAGGGTATAAGGGCTACACCTTC.

In DNA form, the CDR3 reads TGTGCCAGCAGCCGGGATCTGAACACTGAAGCTTTCTTT. Its protein product is CASSRDLNTEAFF. The chain recombines TRBV5-8 with TRBJ1-1; D unclear. CDR1 and CDR2 (germline): SGHTS, YDEGEE. The CDR3 length is 13 residues. Trimming pared 4 bases from V and 0 bases from J, leaving 7 bases between. The variable domain in full, with the rest retrieved from reference TRBV5-8 and TRBJ1-1, is EAGVTQSPTHLIKTRGQQATLRCSPISGHTSVYWYQQALGLGLQFLLWYDEGEERNRGNFPPRFSGRQFPNYSSELNVNALELEDSALYLCASSRDLNTEAFFGQGTRLTVV.

V is TRBV3-1 (or the pseudogene TRBV3-2) and J is TRBJ2-2; weak D call: TRBD2 (5 bases). The germline gives CDR1 LGHDT, CDR2 YNNKEL (reference sequence). This CDR3 comprises 15 residues. The V end lost 4 bases, the J end lost 5 bases, and 14 bases lay between the germline ends. CDR3 region: CASSRGLPGTGELFF. CDR3 coding DNA: TGTGCCAGCAGCCGCGGACTCCCGGGAACCGGGGAGCTGTTTTTT.

V is TRBV5-1 and J is TRBJ2-5, with D possibly being TRBD2 (6 bases). CDR1 and CDR2 (germline): SGHRS, YFSETQ. Deletions cut 4 bases from V and 2 bases from J, with 12 bases between. This CDR3 has 14 amino acids. For the CDR3, the DNA is TGCGCCAGCAGCGGGGGGAGAGTTCAAGAGACCCAGTACTTC. This sequence encodes CASSGGRVQETQYF.

The rearrangement joins TRBV30 to TRBJ1-2; TRBD1 is a possible D gene (5 bases). V shed 4 bases and J shed 4 bases, with 16 bases lying between them. The CDR3 has 14 residues. Germline V gives CDR1 GTSNPN, CDR2 SVGIG (reference sequence). Here the CDR3 reads CAWMPGRRGYGYTF. CDR3 sequence (DNA): TGTGCCTGGATGCCGGGCCGGAGGGGCTATGGCTACACCTTC.

The rearrangement uses TRBV19 and TRBJ1-5; 7 bases line up with TRBD1. Germline V gene sequence: CDR1 LNHDA, CDR2 SQIVND (reference sequence). V shed 4 bases and J 3 bases; nucleotides not matched to a gene: 9. CDR3 length: 16 residues. The CDR3 nucleotides read TGTGCCAGTAGTAGAGCCGGGACAGCTTACAATCAGCCCCAGCATTTT. Its translation is CASSRAGTAYNQPQHF.

V and J are TRBV2 and TRBJ2-7; TRBD1 is a possible D gene (6 bases). Trimming pared 1 base from V and 4 bases from J, leaving 11 bases between. The CDR3 contains 14 residues. Germline CDR1 SNHLY, CDR2 FYNNEI. The CDR3 protein is CASSEGFQGYEQYF. The CDR3 nucleotides read TGTGCCAGCAGTGAAGGGTTCCAGGGGTACGAGCAGTACTTC. Full variable domain (rest looked up from reference TRBV2 and TRBJ2-7): EPEVTQTPSHQVTQMGQEVILRCVPISNHLYFYWYRQILGQKVEFLVSFYNNEISEKSEIFDDQFSVERPDGSNFTLKIRSTKLEDSAMYFCASSEGFQGYEQYFGPGTRLTVT.

The chain employs TRBV6-5 and TRBJ1-4; D not resolved. V lost 0 bases, J lost 10 bases, and 9 bases lay in between. Germline V CDR1 and CDR2: MNHEY, SVGAGI. The CDR3 spans 13 residues. CDR3 loop: CASSYSSAGKLFF. The CDR3, as DNA: TGTGCCAGCAGTTACTCGTCGGCGGGAAAACTGTTTTTT.

V usage is TRBV7-3 and J usage is TRBJ2-3; 9 nucleotides line up with TRBD2. CDR1 and CDR2 (germline): SGHTA, FQGTGA. This CDR3 is built from 18 residues. Losses at the gene ends were 1 base for V and 2 bases for J; bases not matched to a gene: 10. Here the CDR3 reads CASSLSVLAGFSTDTQYF. The CDR3 nucleotides read TGTGCCAGCAGCTTAAGTGTACTAGCGGGTTTCTCCACAGATACGCAGTATTTT.

J is TRBJ2-7 and V is TRBV6-5; D is unclear. This CDR3 spans 12 amino acids. The V gene lost 6 bases and the J gene lost 6 bases, with 12 bases spanning the gap. CDR1 is MNHEY, CDR2 SVGAGI, per germline. DNA for the CDR3: TGTGCCAGCAGGCCCCCCTCGGGCGAGCAGTACTTC. This translates into CASRPPSGEQYF.

The rearrangement joins TRBV7-2 to TRBJ2-7; 7 bases map to TRBD1. The CDR3 has 14 amino acids. Germline V gene sequence: CDR1 SGHTA, CDR2 FQGNSA. The V and J ends lost 1 base and 9 bases, in that order; junction bases with no gene match: 9. The CDR3 nucleotides are TGTGCCAGCAGCTTAGATGGGACAGAGGTTAGGCAGTACGTC. Its protein product is CASSLDGTEVRQYV.